This T cell receptor beta chain was sequenced during a study of blood T cell repertoires in COVID-19. Study-level information: COVID-19 samples from acute and convalescent phases originated in the United States, Italy and Spain. From T cells, B-cell-depleted T cells, or PBMCs came the material, which was cDNA or gDNA.

Germline CDR1 is SGHRS and CDR2 is YFSETQ. Unmatched junction bases numbered 8, after V lost 1 base and J lost 2 bases. CDR3 length: 17 residues. This table comes from immunoSEQ multiplex PCR, and its TCRdb copy is limited to in-frame clones, with some not included. The profile shows around 100,000 clones, roughly 84% of them singletons. The rearrangement joins TRBV5-1 to TRBJ2-1; TRBD2 agrees at 8 bases. This clonotype was sampled from a human donor in a cohort sampled during active COVID-19. The specimen was peripheral blood. CDR3 residues: CASSLWAGGRAYNEQFF. CDR3 sequence (DNA): TGCGCCAGCAGCTTGTGGGCGGGAGGCCGCGCCTACAATGAGCAGTTCTTC.